The present T cell receptor beta chain was sequenced within a study of shared clonotypes between healthy human individuals. Trimming removed 4 bases from V and 4 bases from J; junction bases left unmatched: 17. The germline CDR1 and CDR2 sequences are SGHAT and FQNNGV. This CDR3 spans 19 amino acids. Generated by immunoSEQ multiplex PCR, the TCRdb table keeps only in-frame clones and is missing some. The sample records about 490,000 clones, about 80% being singletons. J is TRBJ2-7 and V is TRBV11-2, with TRBD1 identical over 12 bases. The specimen was PBMCs. The clonotype comes from a woman aged 40 to 50 in good health. Some clones in this sample may be carry-over from other donors' samples. DNA of the CDR3: TGTGCCAGCAGCTCTTCCCTCCTCCTCGGGACAGGGGGCTGGTACGAGCAGTACTTC. Amino acids: CASSSSLLLGTGGWYEQYF. Looking up the rest from reference TRBV11-2 and TRBJ2-7 gives the full variable domain: EAGVAQSPRYKIIEKRQSVAFWCNPISGHATLYWYQQILGQGPKLLIQFQNNGVVDDSQLPKDRFSAERLKGVDSTLKIQPAKLEDSAVYLCASSSSLLLGTGGWYEQYFGPGTRLTVT.